Presented here are 8 T cell receptor beta chains from one specimen sequenced in a study of CD8 T cells in Susac syndrome. It was with random hexamers that 0.5 to 1 ug RNA was reverse transcribed. TCRdb re-analysed the immunoSEQ multiplex PCR reads in MiXCR, keeping a single row per CDR3 protein. The sample lists some 130,000 distinct CDR3 sequences; approximately 95% were seen once. The sample consisted of CD8+ T cells from PBMCs. The source of these receptors is a human donor with Susac syndrome.

The chain combines TRBV7-3 with TRBJ2-7; no reliable D call. The V gene's germline CDR1 is SGHTA and CDR2 FQGTGA. Trimming shortened V by 1 base and J by 7 bases, and 14 bases separated the two germline ends. The CDR3 runs to 14 residues. The CDR3 protein is CASSLNPQIGEQYF. The DNA for the CDR3 is TGTGCCAGCAGCTTAAACCCCCAGATTGGGGAGCAGTACTTC.

The V gene is TRBV28, the J gene TRBJ2-2; TRBD1 agrees at 7 bases. The CDR3 length is 15 residues. Germline V gives CDR1 MDHEN, CDR2 SYDVKM. Trimming cost V 5 bases and J 4 bases; bases outside gene matches: 7. The CDR3, as DNA: TGTGCCAGCAGTCCCATTGGGACAGCCACCGGGGAGCTGTTTTTT. Protein: CASSPIGTATGELFF. Drawing the rest from reference TRBV28 and TRBJ2-2, the complete variable domain is DVKVTQSSRYLVKRTGEKVFLECVQDMDHENMFWYRQDPGLGLRLIYFSYDVKMKEKGDIPEGYSVSREKKERFSLILESASTNQTSMYLCASSPIGTATGELFFGEGSRLTVL.

In this sample, this clonotype turned up once. This chain joins TRBV20-1 and TRBJ2-7; perhaps TRBD1 as D (5 bases). This CDR3 has 12 residues. The germline CDR1 and CDR2 sequences are DFQATT and SNEGSKA (reference sequence). V shed 3 bases and J shed 2 bases, with 8 bases lying between them. CDR3 coding DNA: TGCAGTGCTAGTGCAGGGCCCTACGAGCAGTACTTC. Its translation is CSASAGPYEQYF.

The rearrangement links TRBV3-1 to TRBJ2-7, with no clear D. Trimming took 0 bases from V and 5 from J, leaving 8 bases between them. The CDR3 length is 13 residues. Looked up from germline, CDR1 is LGHDT and CDR2 is YNNKEL (reference sequence). DNA for the CDR3: TGTGCCAGCAGCCAAGATGGTCCGGACGAGCAGTACTTC. It translates to CASSQDGPDEQYF.

V and J are TRBV28 and TRBJ1-5; possible D gene TRBD1, 6 bases. The germline gives CDR1 MDHEN, CDR2 SYDVKM. Trimming took 7 bases from V and 0 from J, leaving 13 bases between them. The CDR3 totals 15 residues. Here the CDR3 DNA reads TGTGCCAGCACACCACAGGGACTTAGCAATCAGCCCCAGCATTTT. Translated, it gives CASTPQGLSNQPQHF.

This CDR3 is CASSSQERLAGYYEQYF. CDR3 nucleotides: TGTGCCAGCAGTTCCCAAGAACGGCTAGCGGGGTACTACGAGCAGTACTTC. The chain has TRBV28 and TRBJ2-7; 9 nucleotides agree with TRBD2. The germline V gene encodes CDR1 MDHEN and CDR2 SYDVKM. This CDR3 is 17 amino acids long. With V trimmed by 4 bases and J by 3 bases, 13 bases remained unmatched. Combining the CDR3 with reference TRBV28 and TRBJ2-7 gives the whole variable domain DVKVTQSSRYLVKRTGEKVFLECVQDMDHENMFWYRQDPGLGLRLIYFSYDVKMKEKGDIPEGYSVSREKKERFSLILESASTNQTSMYLCASSSQERLAGYYEQYFGPGTRLTVT.

V and J are TRBV7-9 and TRBJ2-2; D not certain. The CDR3 runs to 13 residues. V lost 0 bases, J lost 6 bases, and 5 bases lay in between. Germline loops: CDR1 SEHNR, CDR2 FQNEAQ (reference sequence). The CDR3 is CASSLAGSGELFF. The CDR3 coding sequence is TGTGCCAGCAGCTTAGCGGGTTCCGGGGAGCTGTTTTTT. Combining the CDR3 with reference TRBV7-9 and TRBJ2-2 gives the whole variable domain DTGVSQNPRHKITKRGQNVTFRCDPISEHNRLYWYRQTLGQGPEFLTYFQNEAQLEKSRLLSDRFSAERPKGSFSTLEIQRTEQGDSAMYLCASSLAGSGELFFGEGSRLTVL.

This clonotype is a singleton in its sample. The J gene is TRBJ2-5, the V gene TRBV7-8; D is unresolved. The germline gives CDR1 SGHVS, CDR2 FQNEAQ. This CDR3 comprises 15 residues. Trimming cost V 5 bases and J 2 bases, with 15 bases left between them. CDR3 in amino acids: CASSLASSLQETQYF. In DNA, the CDR3 is TGTGCCAGCAGCCTCGCGAGCAGTCTACAAGAGACCCAGTACTTC. The full variable domain, its missing parts supplied by reference TRBV7-8 and TRBJ2-5, is GAGVSQSPRYKVAKRGQDVALRCDPISGHVSLFWYQQALGQGPEFLTYFQNEAQLDKSGLPSDRFFAERPEGSVSTLKIQRTQQEDSAVYLCASSLASSLQETQYFGPGTRLLVL.